Listed here are 7 T cell receptor beta chains from one sample, sequenced in a study of shared clonotypes between healthy human individuals. Naive-designated CD8 cells lacked CD45RO, were positively enriched for CCR7, and omitted terminally differentiated effector memory CD45RA+ cells. Here immunoSEQ multiplex PCR was the method, and the copy in TCRdb shows in-frame clones only, minus some. The table records approximately 1.9 million clones, 90% to 95% of them present only once. Sequencing used naive CD8+ T cells from PBMCs. All receptors derive from a man aged 18 to 30 in good health. Some clones in this sample may be carry-over from other donors' samples.

This chain links TRBV29-1 with TRBJ2-1, with 8 bases fitting TRBD1. J lost 4 bases, V lost 3 bases, and 8 bases had no gene match. The germline gives CDR1 SQVTM, CDR2 ANQGSEA. This CDR3 region has 15 residues. The chain's CDR3 is CSVEGGQGAYNEQFF. CDR3 bases: TGCAGCGTTGAGGGGGGCCAGGGGGCTTACAATGAGCAGTTCTTC.

The V gene is TRBV19, the J gene TRBJ1-5; TRBD1 is a possible D gene (6 bases). V shed 5 bases and J shed 3 bases, with 14 bases lying between them. Looked up from germline, CDR1 is LNHDA and CDR2 is SQIVND (reference sequence). CDR3 length: 15 residues. The CDR3 loop reads CASSPWGGSNQPQHF. In nucleotides, the CDR3 is TGTGCCAGTAGTCCGTGGGGGGGCTCCAATCAGCCCCAGCATTTT. Drawing the rest from reference TRBV19 and TRBJ1-5, the complete variable domain is DGGITQSPKYLFRKEGQNVTLSCEQNLNHDAMYWYRQDPGQGLRLIYYSQIVNDFQKGDIAEGYSVSREKKESFPLTVTSAQKNPTAFYLCASSPWGGSNQPQHFGDGTRLSIL.

This clone was counted once. CDR3 nucleotide sequence: TGTGCCAGCTCACCACTCAGCCTGCGGACTACCTCCTACGAGCAGTACTTC. Protein: CASSPLSLRTTSYEQYF. The chain combines TRBV18 with TRBJ2-7, with a possible D match to TRBD2 (6 bases). In germline, CDR1 is KGHSH, CDR2 LQKENI. The CDR3 totals 17 residues. Trimming removed 1 base at V and 0 bases at J, with 16 bases between.

CDR3 protein: CASSPTRGSSGELFF. CDR3 bases: TGTGCCAGCTCACCAACTAGGGGTAGCTCCGGGGAGCTGTTTTTT. This chain connects TRBV18 to TRBJ2-2; D possibly uses TRBD1 or TRBD2 (5 bases each). V lost 2 bases to trimming and J lost 6 bases, with 13 bases between them. CDR1 and CDR2 from the germline V gene are KGHSH and LQKENI. The CDR3 length is 15 residues.

This sequence joins TRBV13 and TRBJ2-7; 8 bases line up with TRBD2. Losses at the gene ends were 6 bases for V and 6 bases for J; bases not matched to a gene: 1. Germline V CDR1 and CDR2: PRHDT, FYEKMQ (reference sequence). The CDR3 length is 11 residues. The CDR3, as DNA: TGTGCCAGCAGTCGGGGGGGCGAGCAGTACTTC. This codes for CASSRGGEQYF.

The chain carries TRBV19 and TRBJ2-1; D unresolved. CDR1 is LNHDA and CDR2 is SQIVND in the germline V gene (reference sequence). Trimming took 11 bases from V and 0 from J, leaving 8 bases between them. The CDR3 is 12 amino acids. As DNA, the CDR3 is TGTGCCTCCGGTAGCTCCTACAATGAGCAGTTCTTC. Translation: CASGSSYNEQFF.

The sample holds one count of this clone. This chain uses TRBV5-1 with TRBJ2-7; D is undetermined. The CDR3 contains 16 residues. With 0 bases removed from V and 6 bases from J, the gap between germline ends came to 19 bases. Germline loops: CDR1 SGHRS, CDR2 YFSETQ. This chain's CDR3 is CASSLAPGRSQSEQYF. The CDR3 nucleotides read TGCGCCAGCAGCTTGGCCCCGGGCCGCTCCCAGTCCGAGCAGTACTTC. The full variable domain, in which reference TRBV5-1 and TRBJ2-7 provide the parts outside the CDR3, is KAGVTQTPRYLIKTRGQQVTLSCSPISGHRSVSWYQQTPGQGLQFLFEYFSETQRNKGNFPGRFSGRQFSNSRSEMNVSTLELGDSALYLCASSLAPGRSQSEQYFGPGTRLTVT.